The rows below give T cell receptor beta chains drawn from one sample of a study of shared clonotypes between healthy human individuals. Generated by immunoSEQ multiplex PCR, the TCRdb table keeps only in-frame clones and is missing some. The table records approximately 2.5 million clones, about 92% of them present only once. The sequencing sample was made of naive CD4+ T cells sorted from blood. These TCRs come from a man between 18 and 29 years old in good health. Each CDR3 is given with its conserved first and last residue. The order of the fields is V gene, CDR3 protein.

v_gene: TRBV27; CDR3aa: CASSLGGLGRGGTDTQYF
v_gene: TRBV19; CDR3aa: CASTPRDRGSNQPQHF
v_gene: TRBV25-1; CDR3aa: CASSELTPQEQGLEELFF
v_gene: TRBV29-1; CDR3aa: CSGGKNEQFF
v_gene: TRBV5-1; CDR3aa: CASSGTGGVNTEAFF
v_gene: TRBV7-9; CDR3aa: CASSLVSLSPTYEQYF
v_gene: TRBV9; CDR3aa: CASSVGGGARETQYF
v_gene: TRBV2; CDR3aa: CASSEGQGAATGELFF
v_gene: TRBV7-3; CDR3aa: CASSAGLSTDTQYF
v_gene: TRBV11-1; CDR3aa: CASSLGGGSNIQETQYF